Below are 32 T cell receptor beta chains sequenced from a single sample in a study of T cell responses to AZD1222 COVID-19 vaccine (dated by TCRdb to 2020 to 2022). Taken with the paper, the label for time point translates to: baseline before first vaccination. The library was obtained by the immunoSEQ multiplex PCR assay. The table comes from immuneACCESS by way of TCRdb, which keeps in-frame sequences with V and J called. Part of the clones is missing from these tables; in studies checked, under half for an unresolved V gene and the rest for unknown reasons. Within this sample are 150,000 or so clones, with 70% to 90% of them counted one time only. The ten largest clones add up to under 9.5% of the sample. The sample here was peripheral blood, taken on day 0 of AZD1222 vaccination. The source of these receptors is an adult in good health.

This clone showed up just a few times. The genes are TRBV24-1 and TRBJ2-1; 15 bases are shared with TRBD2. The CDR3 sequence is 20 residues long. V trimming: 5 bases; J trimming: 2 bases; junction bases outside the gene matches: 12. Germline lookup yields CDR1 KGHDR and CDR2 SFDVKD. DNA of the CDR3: TGTGCCACCAGTGGGAGTGATCCTGGGACTAGCGGGGGGACCTACAATGAGCAGTTCTTC. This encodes CATSGSDPGTSGGTYNEQFF.

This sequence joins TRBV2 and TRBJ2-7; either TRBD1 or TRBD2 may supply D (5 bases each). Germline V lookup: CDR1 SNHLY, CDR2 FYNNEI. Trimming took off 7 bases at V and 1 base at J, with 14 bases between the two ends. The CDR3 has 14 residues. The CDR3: CASMQGRGSYEQYF. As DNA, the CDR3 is TGTGCCAGCATGCAGGGAAGAGGGTCCTACGAGCAGTACTTC.

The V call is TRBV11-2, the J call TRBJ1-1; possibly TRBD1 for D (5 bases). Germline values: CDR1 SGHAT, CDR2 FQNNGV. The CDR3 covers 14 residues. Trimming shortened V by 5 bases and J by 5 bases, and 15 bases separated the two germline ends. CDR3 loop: CASSVLTGITEAFF. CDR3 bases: TGTGCCAGCAGCGTCCTCACAGGAATAACTGAAGCTTTCTTT.

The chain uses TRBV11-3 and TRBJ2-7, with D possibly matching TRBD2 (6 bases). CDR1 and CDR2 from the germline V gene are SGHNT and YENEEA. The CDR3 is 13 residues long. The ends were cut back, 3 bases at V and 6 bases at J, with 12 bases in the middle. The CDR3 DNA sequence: TGTGCCAGCAGCTTGGTAGTCGGGGGCGAGCAGTACTTC. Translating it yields CASSLVVGGEQYF.

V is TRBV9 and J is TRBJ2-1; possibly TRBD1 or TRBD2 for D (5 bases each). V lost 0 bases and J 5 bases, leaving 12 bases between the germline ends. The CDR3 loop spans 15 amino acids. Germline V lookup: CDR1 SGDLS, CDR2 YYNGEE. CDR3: CASSVVPGPDNEQFF. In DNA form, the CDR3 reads TGTGCCAGCAGCGTAGTACCGGGGCCAGACAATGAGCAGTTCTTC.

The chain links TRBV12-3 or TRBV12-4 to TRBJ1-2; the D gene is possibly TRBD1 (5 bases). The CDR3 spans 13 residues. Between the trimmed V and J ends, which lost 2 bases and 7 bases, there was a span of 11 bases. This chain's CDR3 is CASSLQGFSGYTF. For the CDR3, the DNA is TGTGCCAGCAGTTTACAGGGTTTTAGTGGCTACACCTTC.

The CDR3 DNA reads as TGTGCCAGCAGCTCTGGGGCCGGATCGCAGACCGGGGAGCTGTTTTTT. It specifies CASSSGAGSQTGELFF. The J gene is TRBJ2-2, the V gene TRBV5-4; maybe TRBD1 (5 bases). The CDR3 length is 16 residues. The germline V gene has CDR1 SGHNT and CDR2 YYREEE (reference sequence). V lost 3 bases, J lost 5 bases, and 17 bases lay in between.

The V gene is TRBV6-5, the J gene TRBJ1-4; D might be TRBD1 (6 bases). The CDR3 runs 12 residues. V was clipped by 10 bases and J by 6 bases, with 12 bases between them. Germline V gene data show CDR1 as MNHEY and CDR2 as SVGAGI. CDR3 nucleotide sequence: TGTGCCATCAAGGGGGAATATGAAAAACTGTTTTTT. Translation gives CAIKGEYEKLFF.

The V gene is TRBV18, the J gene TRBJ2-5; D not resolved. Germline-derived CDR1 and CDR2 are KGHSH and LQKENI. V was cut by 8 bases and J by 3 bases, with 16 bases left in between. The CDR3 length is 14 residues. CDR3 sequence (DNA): TGTGCCAGCCTTGGAAGTGTTGATAAAGAGACCCAGTACTTC. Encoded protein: CASLGSVDKETQYF.

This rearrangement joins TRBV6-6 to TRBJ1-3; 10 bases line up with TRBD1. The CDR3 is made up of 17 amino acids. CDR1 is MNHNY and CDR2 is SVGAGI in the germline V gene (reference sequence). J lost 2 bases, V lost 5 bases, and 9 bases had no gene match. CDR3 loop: CASSLTGGIETGNTIYF. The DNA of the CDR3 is TGTGCCAGCAGTCTGACAGGGGGCATTGAGACTGGAAACACCATATATTTT.

The CDR3 nucleotides read TGTGCCTGGAGTGGGGGGCTGATGAACACTGAAGCTTTCTTT. This encodes CAWSGGLMNTEAFF. This chain connects TRBV30 to TRBJ1-1, with a weak D call TRBD1 (6 bases). V was pared by 1 base and J by 0 bases, with 9 bases between. Germline V lookup: CDR1 GTSNPN, CDR2 SVGIG (reference sequence). The CDR3 is 14 residues long.

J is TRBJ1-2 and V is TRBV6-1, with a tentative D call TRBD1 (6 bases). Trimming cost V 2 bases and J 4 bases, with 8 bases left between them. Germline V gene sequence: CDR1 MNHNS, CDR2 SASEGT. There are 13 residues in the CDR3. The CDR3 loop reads CASSEQGTYGYTF. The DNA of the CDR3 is TGTGCCAGCAGTGAACAGGGGACCTATGGCTACACCTTC.

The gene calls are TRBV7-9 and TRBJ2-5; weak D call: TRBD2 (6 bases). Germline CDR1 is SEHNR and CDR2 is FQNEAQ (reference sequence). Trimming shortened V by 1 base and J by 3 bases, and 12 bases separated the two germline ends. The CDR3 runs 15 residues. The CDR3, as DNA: TGTGCCAGCAGCTTAGTGTTGGCGGGGAAAGAGACCCAGTACTTC. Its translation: CASSLVLAGKETQYF. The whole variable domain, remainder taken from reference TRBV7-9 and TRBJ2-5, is DTGVSQNPRHKITKRGQNVTFRCDPISEHNRLYWYRQTLGQGPEFLTYFQNEAQLEKSRLLSDRFSAERPKGSFSTLEIQRTEQGDSAMYLCASSLVLAGKETQYFGPGTRLLVL.

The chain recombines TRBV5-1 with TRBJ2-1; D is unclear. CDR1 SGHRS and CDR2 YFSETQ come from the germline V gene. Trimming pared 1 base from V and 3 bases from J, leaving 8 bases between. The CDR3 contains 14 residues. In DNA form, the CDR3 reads TGCGCCAGCAGCTTGACCCAGAGCTACAATGAGCAGTTCTTC. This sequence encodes CASSLTQSYNEQFF.

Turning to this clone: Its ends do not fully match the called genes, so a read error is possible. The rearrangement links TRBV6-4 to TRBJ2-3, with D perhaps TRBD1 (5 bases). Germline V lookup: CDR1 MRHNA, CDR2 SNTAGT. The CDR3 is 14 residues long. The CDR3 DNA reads TGTGCCAGCAGTTTGACAGAGAACACAAATACGCAGTATTTT. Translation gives CASSLTENTNTQYF.

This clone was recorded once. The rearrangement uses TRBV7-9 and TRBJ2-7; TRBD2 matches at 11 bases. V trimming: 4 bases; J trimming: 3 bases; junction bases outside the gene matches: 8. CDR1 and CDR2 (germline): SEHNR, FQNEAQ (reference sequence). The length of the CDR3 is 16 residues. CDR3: CASSSAGTSGNYEQYF. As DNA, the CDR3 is TGTGCCAGCAGCTCCGCCGGGACTAGCGGAAACTACGAGCAGTACTTC.

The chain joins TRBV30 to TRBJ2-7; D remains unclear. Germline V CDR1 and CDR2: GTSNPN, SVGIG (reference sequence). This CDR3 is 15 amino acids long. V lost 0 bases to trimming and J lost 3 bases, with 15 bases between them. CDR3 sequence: CAWSVDVKRHYEQYF. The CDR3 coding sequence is TGTGCCTGGAGTGTAGACGTGAAACGCCACTACGAGCAGTACTTC. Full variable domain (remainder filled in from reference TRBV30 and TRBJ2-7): SQTIHQWPATLVQPVGSPLSLECTVEGTSNPNLYWYRQAAGRGLQLLFYSVGIGQISSEVPQNLSASRPQDRQFILSSKKLLLSDSGFYLCAWSVDVKRHYEQYFGPGTRLTVT.

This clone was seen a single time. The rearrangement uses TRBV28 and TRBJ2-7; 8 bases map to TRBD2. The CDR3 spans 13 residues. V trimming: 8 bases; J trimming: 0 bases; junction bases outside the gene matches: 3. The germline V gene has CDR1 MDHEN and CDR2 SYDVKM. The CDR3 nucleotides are TGTGCCAGCCTAGCGGGCCACTCCTACGAGCAGTACTTC. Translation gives CASLAGHSYEQYF.

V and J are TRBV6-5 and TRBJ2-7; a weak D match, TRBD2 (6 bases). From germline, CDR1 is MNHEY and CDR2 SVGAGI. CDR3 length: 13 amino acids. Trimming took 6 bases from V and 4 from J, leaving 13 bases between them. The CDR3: CASRTRGSYEQYF. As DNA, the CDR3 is TGTGCCAGCAGGACCCGGGGGTCTTACGAGCAGTACTTC.

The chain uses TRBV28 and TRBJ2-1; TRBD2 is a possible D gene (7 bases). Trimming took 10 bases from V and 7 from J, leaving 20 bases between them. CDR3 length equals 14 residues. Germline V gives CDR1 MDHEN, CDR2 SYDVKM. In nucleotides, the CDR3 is TGTGCCACGCGAAGTAGGGGGGGGTCGAATGAGCAGTTCTTC. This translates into CATRSRGGSNEQFF.

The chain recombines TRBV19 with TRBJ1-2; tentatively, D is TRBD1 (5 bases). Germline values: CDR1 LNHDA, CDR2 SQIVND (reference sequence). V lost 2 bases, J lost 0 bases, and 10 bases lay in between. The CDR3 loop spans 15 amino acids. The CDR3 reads CASSISAGTNYGYTF. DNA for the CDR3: TGTGCCAGTAGTATATCCGCAGGGACTAACTATGGCTACACCTTC.

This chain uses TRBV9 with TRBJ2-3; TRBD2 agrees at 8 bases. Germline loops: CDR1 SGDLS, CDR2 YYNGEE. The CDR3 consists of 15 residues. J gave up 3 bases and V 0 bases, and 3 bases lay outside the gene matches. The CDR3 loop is CASSVAAGGTDTQYF. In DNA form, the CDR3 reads TGTGCCAGCAGCGTAGCCGCGGGAGGAACAGATACGCAGTATTTT.

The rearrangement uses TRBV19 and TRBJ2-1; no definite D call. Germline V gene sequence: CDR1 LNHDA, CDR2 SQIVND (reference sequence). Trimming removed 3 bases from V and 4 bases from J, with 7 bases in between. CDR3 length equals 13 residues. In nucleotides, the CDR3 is TGTGCCAGTAGTATTTCCCGGTACAATGAGCAGTTCTTC. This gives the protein CASSISRYNEQFF.

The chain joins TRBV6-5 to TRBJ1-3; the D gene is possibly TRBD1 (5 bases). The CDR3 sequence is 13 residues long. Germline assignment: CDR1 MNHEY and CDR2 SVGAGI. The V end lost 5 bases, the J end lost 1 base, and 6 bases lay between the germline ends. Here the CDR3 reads CASSTGSGNTIYF. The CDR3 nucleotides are TGTGCCAGCAGTACAGGTTCTGGAAACACCATATATTTT.

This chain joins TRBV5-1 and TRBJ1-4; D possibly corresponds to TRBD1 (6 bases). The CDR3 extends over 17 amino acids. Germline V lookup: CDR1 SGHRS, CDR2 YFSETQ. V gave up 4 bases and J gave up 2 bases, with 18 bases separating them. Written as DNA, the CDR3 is TGCGCCAGCAGCCCCCTCGCCCGGGGGCTCACTAATGAAAAACTGTTTTTT. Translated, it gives CASSPLARGLTNEKLFF.

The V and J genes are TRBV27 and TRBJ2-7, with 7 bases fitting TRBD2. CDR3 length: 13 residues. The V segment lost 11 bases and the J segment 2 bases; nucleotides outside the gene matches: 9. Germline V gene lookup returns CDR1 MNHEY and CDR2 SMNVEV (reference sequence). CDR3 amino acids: CAAKASGPYEQYF. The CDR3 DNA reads TGTGCCGCGAAGGCTAGCGGTCCCTACGAGCAGTACTTC.

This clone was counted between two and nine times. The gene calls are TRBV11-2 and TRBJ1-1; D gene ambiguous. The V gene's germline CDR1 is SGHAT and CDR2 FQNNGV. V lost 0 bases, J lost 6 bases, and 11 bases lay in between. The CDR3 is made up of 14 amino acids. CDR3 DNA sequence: TGTGCCAGCAGCTTAGAATCGGGTGGGTCTGAAGCTTTCTTT. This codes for CASSLESGGSEAFF.

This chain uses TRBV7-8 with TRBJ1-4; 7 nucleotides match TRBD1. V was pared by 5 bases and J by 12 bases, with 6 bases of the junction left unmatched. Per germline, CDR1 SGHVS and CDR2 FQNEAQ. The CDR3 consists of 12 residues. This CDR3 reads CASSLFTGELFF. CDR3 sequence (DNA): TGTGCCAGCAGCCTCTTCACAGGGGAACTGTTTTTT.

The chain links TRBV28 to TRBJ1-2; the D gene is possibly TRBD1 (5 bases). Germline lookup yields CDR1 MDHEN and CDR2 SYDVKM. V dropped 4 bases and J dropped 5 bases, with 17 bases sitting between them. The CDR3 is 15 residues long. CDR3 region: CASSSGMRDHYGYTF. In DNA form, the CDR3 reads TGTGCCAGCAGTTCCGGGATGAGGGACCATTATGGCTACACCTTC.

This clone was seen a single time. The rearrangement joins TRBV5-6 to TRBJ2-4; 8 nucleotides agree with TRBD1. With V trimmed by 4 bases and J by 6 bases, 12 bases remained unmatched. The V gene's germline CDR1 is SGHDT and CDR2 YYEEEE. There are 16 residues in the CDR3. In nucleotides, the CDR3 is TGTGCCAGCAGCCCGCCGGGGCAGGGGGCCGGAAACATTCAGTACTTC. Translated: CASSPPGQGAGNIQYF.

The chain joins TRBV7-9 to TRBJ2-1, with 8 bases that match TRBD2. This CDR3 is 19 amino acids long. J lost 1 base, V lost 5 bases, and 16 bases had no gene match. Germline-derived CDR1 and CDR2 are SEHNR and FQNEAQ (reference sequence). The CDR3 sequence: CASSPRVLAAKRSYNEQFF. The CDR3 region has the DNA TGTGCCAGCAGCCCTCGGGTACTAGCGGCAAAGCGGTCCTACAATGAGCAGTTCTTC.

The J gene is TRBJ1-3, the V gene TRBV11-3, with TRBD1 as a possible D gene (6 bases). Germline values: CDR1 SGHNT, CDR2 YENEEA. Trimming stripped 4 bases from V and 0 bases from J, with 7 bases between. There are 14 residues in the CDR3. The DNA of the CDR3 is TGTGCCAGCAGCTCGGACAGCTCTGGAAACACCATATATTTT. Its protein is CASSSDSSGNTIYF.